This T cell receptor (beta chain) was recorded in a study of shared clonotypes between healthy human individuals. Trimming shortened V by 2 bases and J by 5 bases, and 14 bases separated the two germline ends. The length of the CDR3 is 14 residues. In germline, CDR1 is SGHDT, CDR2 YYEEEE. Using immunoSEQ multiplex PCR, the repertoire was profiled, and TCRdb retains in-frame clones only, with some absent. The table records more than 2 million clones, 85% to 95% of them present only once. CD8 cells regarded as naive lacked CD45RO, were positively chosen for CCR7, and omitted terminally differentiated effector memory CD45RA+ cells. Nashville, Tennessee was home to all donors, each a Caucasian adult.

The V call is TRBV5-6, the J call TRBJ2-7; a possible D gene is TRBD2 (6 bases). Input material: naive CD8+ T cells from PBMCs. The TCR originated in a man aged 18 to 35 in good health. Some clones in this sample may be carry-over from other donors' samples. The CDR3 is CASSFLGSPNEQYF. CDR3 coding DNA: TGTGCCAGCAGCTTCCTCGGGAGTCCCAACGAGCAGTACTTC.